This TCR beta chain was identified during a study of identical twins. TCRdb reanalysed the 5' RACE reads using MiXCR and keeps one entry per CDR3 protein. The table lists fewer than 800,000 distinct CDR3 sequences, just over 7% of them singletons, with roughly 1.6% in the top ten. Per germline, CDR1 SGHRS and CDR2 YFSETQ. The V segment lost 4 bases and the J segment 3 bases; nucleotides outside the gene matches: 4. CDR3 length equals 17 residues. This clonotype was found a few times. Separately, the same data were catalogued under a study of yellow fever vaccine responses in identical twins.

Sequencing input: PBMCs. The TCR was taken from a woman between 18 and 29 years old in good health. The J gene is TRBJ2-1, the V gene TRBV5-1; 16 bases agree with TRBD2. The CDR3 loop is CASSLGTSGGDYNEQFF. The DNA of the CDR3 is TGCGCCAGCAGCCTAGGGACTAGCGGGGGGGACTACAATGAGCAGTTCTTC.